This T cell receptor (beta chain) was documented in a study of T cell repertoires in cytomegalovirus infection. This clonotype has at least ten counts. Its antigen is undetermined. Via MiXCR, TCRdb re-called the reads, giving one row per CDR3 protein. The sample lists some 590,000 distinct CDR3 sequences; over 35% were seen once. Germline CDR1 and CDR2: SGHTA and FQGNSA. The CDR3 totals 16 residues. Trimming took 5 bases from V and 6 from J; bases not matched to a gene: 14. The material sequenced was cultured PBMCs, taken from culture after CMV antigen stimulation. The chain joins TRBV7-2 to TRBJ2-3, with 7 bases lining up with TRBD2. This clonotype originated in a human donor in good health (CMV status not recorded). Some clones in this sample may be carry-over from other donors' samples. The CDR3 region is CASSAPWGGEWDTQYF. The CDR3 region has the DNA TGTGCCAGCAGCGCCCCCTGGGGGGGGGAATGGGATACGCAGTATTTT.